Presented here are 21 T cell receptor beta chains from one specimen sequenced in a study of shared clonotypes between healthy human individuals. Produced via immunoSEQ multiplex PCR; TCRdb's table is partial and in-frame only. The sample includes 1.5 million to 2.5 million clones, about 95% seen only once; the top ten take approximately 1%. Positive CCR7 selection of CD45RO-negative cells yielded the naive CD8 cells, and terminally differentiated effector memory CD45RA+ cells were excluded. Sequencing was performed on naive CD8+ T cells sorted from blood. The source of these receptors is a man aged 18-30 years in good health.

This chain joins TRBV7-9 and TRBJ2-1, with 9 bases aligning to TRBD2. Germline V CDR1 and CDR2: SEHNR, FQNEAQ (reference sequence). CDR3 length equals 17 residues. The V and J ends lost 8 bases and 4 bases, in that order; junction bases with no gene match: 15. The CDR3 protein is CASSQGGEGLAYNEQFF. CDR3 nucleotides: TGTGCCAGCTCCCAGGGGGGCGAAGGACTAGCGTACAATGAGCAGTTCTTC.

The chain couples TRBV7-9 to TRBJ2-3; possible D gene TRBD1, 6 bases. CDR3 length equals 14 residues. The V gene lost 3 bases and the J gene lost 4 bases, with 11 bases spanning the gap. The germline gives CDR1 SEHNR, CDR2 FQNEAQ (reference sequence). The CDR3 DNA reads TGTGCCAGCAGCTTTGGGCCAGGGGCAGATACGCAGTATTTT. Its protein is CASSFGPGADTQYF. The variable domain in full, completed from reference TRBV7-9 and TRBJ2-3, reads DTGVSQNPRHKITKRGQNVTFRCDPISEHNRLYWYRQTLGQGPEFLTYFQNEAQLEKSRLLSDRFSAERPKGSFSTLEIQRTEQGDSAMYLCASSFGPGADTQYFGPGTRLTVL.

Details on this clone: Other nucleotide sequences from this sample produce the same CDR3. The rearrangement joins TRBV11-2 to TRBJ2-7, with D possibly being TRBD1 (6 bases). The V end lost 4 bases, the J end lost 3 bases, and 7 bases lay between the germline ends. Looked up from germline, CDR1 is SGHAT and CDR2 is FQNNGV. This CDR3 comprises 12 residues. Here the CDR3 reads CASSSDSYEQYF. CDR3 coding DNA: TGTGCCAGCAGCTCGGACAGCTACGAGCAGTACTTC.

The table lists this clone with a count of one. The chain is built from TRBV7-9 and TRBJ2-7; 7 bases align to TRBD2. The CDR3 sequence is 16 residues long. Trimming at V came to 5 bases and at J to 3 bases, leaving 13 bases not matched to a gene. Germline lookup yields CDR1 SEHNR and CDR2 FQNEAQ (reference sequence). The CDR3 DNA sequence: TGTGCCAGCAGCCCACCTCGGGGCGGGAGAAGCTACGAGCAGTACTTC. Amino acid sequence: CASSPPRGGRSYEQYF. The whole variable domain, filled in from reference TRBV7-9 and TRBJ2-7, reads DTGVSQNPRHKITKRGQNVTFRCDPISEHNRLYWYRQTLGQGPEFLTYFQNEAQLEKSRLLSDRFSAERPKGSFSTLEIQRTEQGDSAMYLCASSPPRGGRSYEQYFGPGTRLTVT.

The chain recombines TRBV5-4 with TRBJ1-2; 8 positions match TRBD1. Germline assignment: CDR1 SGHNT and CDR2 YYREEE (reference sequence). J gave up 5 bases and V 4 bases, and 10 bases lay outside the gene matches. This CDR3 is built from 15 residues. The chain's CDR3 is CASSMPAGGNYGYTF. In DNA form, the CDR3 reads TGTGCCAGCAGCATGCCGGCAGGGGGCAATTATGGCTACACCTTC. The variable domain in full, with the rest retrieved from reference TRBV5-4 and TRBJ1-2, is ETGVTQSPTHLIKTRGQQVTLRCSSQSGHNTVSWYQQALGQGPQFIFQYYREEENGRGNFPPRFSGLQFPNYSSELNVNALELDDSALYLCASSMPAGGNYGYTFGSGTRLTVV.

V usage is TRBV30 and J usage is TRBJ2-3, with 10 bases lining up with TRBD2. There are 14 residues in the CDR3. The V and J ends lost 5 bases and 2 bases, in that order; junction bases with no gene match: 4. The germline V gene has CDR1 GTSNPN and CDR2 SVGIG (reference sequence). CDR3 loop: CAWLAGGPTDTQYF. The CDR3 nucleotides are TGTGCCTGGTTAGCGGGGGGTCCCACAGATACGCAGTATTTT.

As to this clone: This sample includes further DNA sequences coding for the same CDR3. The gene calls are TRBV30 and TRBJ2-7; 7 bases are shared with TRBD1. This CDR3 is built from 13 residues. V dropped 3 bases and J dropped 1; count of bases not matched to a gene: 3. CDR1 and CDR2 from the germline V gene are GTSNPN and SVGIG (reference sequence). CDR3 DNA: TGTGCCTGGAGCCCGGGACAGTCCTACGAGCAGTACTTC. Its translation: CAWSPGQSYEQYF.

Concerning this clone itself: Other nucleotide sequences in the sample specify the same CDR3. J is TRBJ2-7 and V is TRBV4-3, with D possibly TRBD2 on 7 matching bases. The length of the CDR3 is 14 residues. Per germline, CDR1 LGHNA and CDR2 YSLEER. The V gene lost 0 bases and the J gene lost 4 bases, with 10 bases spanning the gap. The CDR3 sequence is CASSQDRGGYEQYF. As DNA, the CDR3 is TGCGCCAGCAGCCAAGATAGGGGGGGATACGAGCAGTACTTC.

This clone has just one count. Other DNA sequences of this sample code for an identical CDR3. The chain recombines TRBV6-6 with TRBJ2-7, with D possibly called TRBD1 or TRBD2 (5 bases each). This CDR3 region has 13 residues. The V end was cut by 0 bases, the J end by 4 bases, with 7 bases between. Germline assignment: CDR1 MNHNY and CDR2 SVGAGI (reference sequence). The CDR3 nucleotides are TGTGCCAGCAGTTACTCAGAGGGGTACGAGCAGTACTTC. Encoded protein: CASSYSEGYEQYF.

This clone was counted a single time. V is TRBV9 and J is TRBJ2-7; 10 bases agree with TRBD2. This CDR3 contains 15 residues. Trimming removed 1 base from V and 3 bases from J; junction bases left unmatched: 4. The germline gives CDR1 SGDLS, CDR2 YYNGEE. CDR3 nucleotide sequence: TGTGCCAGCAGCGTATCAGCGGGAGGGAACTACGAGCAGTACTTC. Amino acids: CASSVSAGGNYEQYF. Full variable domain (rest looked up from reference TRBV9 and TRBJ2-7): DSGVTQTPKHLITATGQRVTLRCSPRSGDLSVYWYQQSLDQGLQFLIQYYNGEERAKGNILERFSAQQFPDLHSELNLSSLELGDSALYFCASSVSAGGNYEQYFGPGTRLTVT.

The genes are TRBV5-3 and TRBJ2-5; D is unresolved. TRBV5-3 is filed as an ORF, its function uncertain. V was clipped by 1 base and J by 0 bases, with 13 bases between them. There are 16 residues in the CDR3. CDR3 residues: CARSLSWRSHQETQYF. In DNA form, the CDR3 reads TGTGCCAGAAGCTTGTCTTGGCGGAGCCACCAAGAGACCCAGTACTTC.

This chain links TRBV7-9 with TRBJ2-5, with 10 bases that match TRBD2. Per the germline V gene, CDR1 is SEHNR and CDR2 is FQNEAQ (reference sequence). Trimming at V came to 5 bases and at J to 3 bases, leaving 3 bases not matched to a gene. The CDR3 spans 14 residues. CDR3 protein: CASSHTSGEETQYF. DNA of the CDR3: TGTGCCAGCAGCCATACTAGCGGGGAAGAGACCCAGTACTTC.

As for this clone: Other DNA variants within this sample encode the same CDR3. The rearrangement joins TRBV29-1 to TRBJ1-2; the D gene is possibly TRBD1 (6 bases). Looked up from germline, CDR1 is SQVTM and CDR2 is ANQGSEA. Trimming removed 0 bases at V and 5 bases at J, with 7 bases between. This CDR3 contains 12 residues. The CDR3 coding sequence is TGCAGCGTTGAAGACAGGGGATATGGCTACACCTTC. It translates to CSVEDRGYGYTF.

This clone was observed a single time. The chain joins TRBV28 to TRBJ1-1, with D possibly being TRBD1 (6 bases). The CDR3 has 14 amino acids. V lost 1 base and J 3 bases, leaving 9 bases between the germline ends. Looked up from germline, CDR1 is MDHEN and CDR2 is SYDVKM. In nucleotides, the CDR3 is TGTGCCAGCAGTTTATTGAGGGGGGACACTGAAGCTTTCTTT. The encoded protein is CASSLLRGDTEAFF.

The chain combines TRBV22-1 with TRBJ2-5; TRBD2, the table's D call, lacks a check against the DNA. TRBV22-1 is shown as a pseudogene. This CDR3 has 17 amino acids. CDR3 sequence (DNA): TGTCCTGGGAGCGCACAGGAAGCGGGAGGGCCGGGAGAGACCCAGTACTTC. Translating it yields CPGSAQEAGGPGETQYF.

The rearrangement uses TRBV9 and TRBJ2-5; D gene uncertain. The V end was cut by 4 bases, the J end by 3 bases, with 22 bases between. The CDR3 is 17 amino acids. Germline V lookup: CDR1 SGDLS, CDR2 YYNGEE. CDR3 loop: CASSPHEELYNEETQYF. CDR3 bases: TGTGCCAGCAGCCCCCACGAGGAGCTATACAATGAAGAGACCCAGTACTTC.

This clone is a singleton in its sample. The J gene is TRBJ2-1, the V gene TRBV12-5, with D tentatively TRBD2 (6 bases). The CDR3 covers 17 residues. From germline, CDR1 is LGHNT and CDR2 FRNRAP. The V end lost 0 bases, the J end lost 2 bases, and 14 bases lay between the germline ends. The CDR3 spells CASGLVIADSPYNEQFF. As DNA, the CDR3 is TGTGCTAGTGGTTTGGTAATAGCGGATAGCCCCTACAATGAGCAGTTCTTC.

The V call is TRBV14, the J call TRBJ1-1; tentative D call: TRBD1 (6 bases). Germline V gives CDR1 SGHDN, CDR2 FVKESK. V was pared by 5 bases and J by 1 base, with 14 bases between. The CDR3 has 15 residues. CDR3 sequence (DNA): TGTGCCAGCAGCATTCATACAGGGTGGAACACTGAAGCTTTCTTT. It specifies CASSIHTGWNTEAFF. Variable domain in full (rest from reference TRBV14 and TRBJ1-1): EAGVTQFPSHSVIEKGQTVTLRCDPISGHDNLYWYRRVMGKEIKFLLHFVKESKQDESGMPNNRFLAERTGGTYSTLKVQPAELEDSGVYFCASSIHTGWNTEAFFGQGTRLTVV.

J is TRBJ1-2 and V is TRBV15; TRBD1 matches 8 bases. Looked up from germline, CDR1 is LNHNV and CDR2 is YYDKDF (reference sequence). V lost 0 bases to trimming and J lost 2 bases; unmatched junction nucleotides: 8. This CDR3 contains 17 residues. Here the CDR3 DNA reads TGTGCCACCAGCAGAGATGACAGGGGAGAGTTGAACTATGGCTACACCTTC. Translated, it gives CATSRDDRGELNYGYTF.

The chain combines TRBV12-5 with TRBJ2-7, with D maybe TRBD1 (6 bases). This CDR3 region has 15 residues. Trimming removed 0 bases at V and 5 bases at J, with 14 bases between. The germline CDR1 and CDR2 sequences are LGHNT and FRNRAP. CDR3 sequence (DNA): TGTGCTAGTGGTTTGGTATGGGGGAACAGGGACGAGCAGTACTTC. This sequence encodes CASGLVWGNRDEQYF.

The gene calls are TRBV27 and TRBJ1-2; maybe TRBD1 (5 bases). Germline CDR1 and CDR2: MNHEY and SMNVEV (reference sequence). CDR3 size: 18 residues. The V end was cut by 6 bases, the J end by 4 bases, with 27 bases between. The CDR3 DNA reads as TGTGCCAGCAGCCCAGCGGGGGAATTAGGGTACCGAAGCTATGGCTACACCTTC. Translating gives CASSPAGELGYRSYGYTF.